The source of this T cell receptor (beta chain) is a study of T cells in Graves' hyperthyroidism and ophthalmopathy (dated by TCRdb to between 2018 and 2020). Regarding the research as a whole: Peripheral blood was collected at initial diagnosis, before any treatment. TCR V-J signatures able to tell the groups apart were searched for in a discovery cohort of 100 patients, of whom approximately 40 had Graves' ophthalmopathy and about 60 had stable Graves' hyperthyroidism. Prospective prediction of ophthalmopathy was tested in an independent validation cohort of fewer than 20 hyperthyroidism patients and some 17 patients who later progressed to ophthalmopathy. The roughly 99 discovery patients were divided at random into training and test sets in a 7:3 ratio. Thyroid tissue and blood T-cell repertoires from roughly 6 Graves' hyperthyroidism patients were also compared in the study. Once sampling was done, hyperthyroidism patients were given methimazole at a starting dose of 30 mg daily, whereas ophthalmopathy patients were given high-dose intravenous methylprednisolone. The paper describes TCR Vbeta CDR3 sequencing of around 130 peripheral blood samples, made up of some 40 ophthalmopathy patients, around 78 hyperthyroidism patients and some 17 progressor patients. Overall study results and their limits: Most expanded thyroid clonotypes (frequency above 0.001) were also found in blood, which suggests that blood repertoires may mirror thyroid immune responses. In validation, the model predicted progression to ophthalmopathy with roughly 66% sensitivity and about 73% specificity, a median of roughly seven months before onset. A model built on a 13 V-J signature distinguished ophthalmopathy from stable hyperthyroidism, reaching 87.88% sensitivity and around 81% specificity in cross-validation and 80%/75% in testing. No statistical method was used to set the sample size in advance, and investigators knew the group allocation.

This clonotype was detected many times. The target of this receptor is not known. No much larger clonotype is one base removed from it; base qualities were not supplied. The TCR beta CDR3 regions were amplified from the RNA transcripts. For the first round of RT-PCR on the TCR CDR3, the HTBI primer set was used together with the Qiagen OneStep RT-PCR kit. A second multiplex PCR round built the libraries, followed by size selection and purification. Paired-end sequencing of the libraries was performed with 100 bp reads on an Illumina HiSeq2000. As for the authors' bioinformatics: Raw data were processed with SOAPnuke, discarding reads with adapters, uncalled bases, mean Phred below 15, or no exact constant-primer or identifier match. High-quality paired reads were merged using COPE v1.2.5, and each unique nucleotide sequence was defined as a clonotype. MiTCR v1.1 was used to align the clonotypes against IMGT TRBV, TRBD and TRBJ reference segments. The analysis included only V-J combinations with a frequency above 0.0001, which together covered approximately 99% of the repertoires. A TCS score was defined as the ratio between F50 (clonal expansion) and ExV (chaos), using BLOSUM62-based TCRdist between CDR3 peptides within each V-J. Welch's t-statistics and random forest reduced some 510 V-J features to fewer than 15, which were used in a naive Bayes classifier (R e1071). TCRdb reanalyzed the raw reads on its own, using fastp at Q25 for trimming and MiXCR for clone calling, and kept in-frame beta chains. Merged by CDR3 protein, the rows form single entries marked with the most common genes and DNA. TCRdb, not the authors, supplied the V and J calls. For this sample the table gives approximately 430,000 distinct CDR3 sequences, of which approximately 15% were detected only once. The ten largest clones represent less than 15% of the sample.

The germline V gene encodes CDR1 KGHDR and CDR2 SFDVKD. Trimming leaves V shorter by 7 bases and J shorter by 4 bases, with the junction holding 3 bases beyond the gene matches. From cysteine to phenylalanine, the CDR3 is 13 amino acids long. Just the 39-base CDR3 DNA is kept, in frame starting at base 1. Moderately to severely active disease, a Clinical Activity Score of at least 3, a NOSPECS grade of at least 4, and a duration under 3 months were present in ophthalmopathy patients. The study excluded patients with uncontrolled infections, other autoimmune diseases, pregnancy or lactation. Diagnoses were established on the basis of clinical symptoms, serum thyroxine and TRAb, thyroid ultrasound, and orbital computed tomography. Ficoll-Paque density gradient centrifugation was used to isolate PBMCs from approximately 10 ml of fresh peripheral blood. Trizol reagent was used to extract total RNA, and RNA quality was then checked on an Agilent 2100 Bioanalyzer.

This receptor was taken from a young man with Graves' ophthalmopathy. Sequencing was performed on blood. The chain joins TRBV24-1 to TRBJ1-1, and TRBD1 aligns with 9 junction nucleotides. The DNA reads TGTGCCACCAGGGACAGGGGTTTCACTGAAGCTTTCTTT. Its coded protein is CATRDRGFTEAFF.